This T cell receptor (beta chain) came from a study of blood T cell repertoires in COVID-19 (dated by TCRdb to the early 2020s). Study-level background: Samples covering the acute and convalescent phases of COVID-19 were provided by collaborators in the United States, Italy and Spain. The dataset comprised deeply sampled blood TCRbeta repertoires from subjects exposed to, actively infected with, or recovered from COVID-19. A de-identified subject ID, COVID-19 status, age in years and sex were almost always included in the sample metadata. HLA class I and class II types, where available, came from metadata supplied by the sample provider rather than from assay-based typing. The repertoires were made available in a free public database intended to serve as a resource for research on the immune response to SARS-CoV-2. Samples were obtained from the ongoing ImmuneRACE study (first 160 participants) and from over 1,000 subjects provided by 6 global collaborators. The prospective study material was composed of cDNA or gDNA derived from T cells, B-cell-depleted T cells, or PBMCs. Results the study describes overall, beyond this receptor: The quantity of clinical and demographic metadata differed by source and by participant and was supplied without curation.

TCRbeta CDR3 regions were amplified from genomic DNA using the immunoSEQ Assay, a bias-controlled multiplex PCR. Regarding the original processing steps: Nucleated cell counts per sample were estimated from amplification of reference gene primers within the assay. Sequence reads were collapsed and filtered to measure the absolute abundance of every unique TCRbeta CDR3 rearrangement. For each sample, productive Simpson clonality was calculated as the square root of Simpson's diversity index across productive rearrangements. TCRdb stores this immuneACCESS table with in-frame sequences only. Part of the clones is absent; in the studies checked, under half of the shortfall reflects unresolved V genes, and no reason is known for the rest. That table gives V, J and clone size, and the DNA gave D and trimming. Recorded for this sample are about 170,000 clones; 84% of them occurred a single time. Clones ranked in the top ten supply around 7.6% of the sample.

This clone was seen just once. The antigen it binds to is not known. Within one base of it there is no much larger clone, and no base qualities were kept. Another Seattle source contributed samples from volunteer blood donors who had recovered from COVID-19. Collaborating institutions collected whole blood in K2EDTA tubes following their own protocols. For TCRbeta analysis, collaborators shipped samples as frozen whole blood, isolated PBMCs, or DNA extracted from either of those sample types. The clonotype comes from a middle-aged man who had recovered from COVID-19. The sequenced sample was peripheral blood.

This receptor carries the CDR3 CASSAVQGERETQYF. In nucleotide form, the sequence is TGTGCCAGCAGCGCCGTTCAGGGGGAGAGAGAGACCCAGTACTTC. Here the chain combines TRBV5-4 and TRBJ2-5; 7 central bases correspond to TRBD1. From the germline V gene (reference sequence), CDR1 is SGHNT and CDR2 is YYREEE. V loses 4 bases at its end and J loses 4 bases; junction bases beyond the gene matches: 10. From the cysteine through the phenylalanine, the CDR3 covers 15 amino acids. The read is trimmed to its CDR3 DNA, 45 bases read in frame from base 1.